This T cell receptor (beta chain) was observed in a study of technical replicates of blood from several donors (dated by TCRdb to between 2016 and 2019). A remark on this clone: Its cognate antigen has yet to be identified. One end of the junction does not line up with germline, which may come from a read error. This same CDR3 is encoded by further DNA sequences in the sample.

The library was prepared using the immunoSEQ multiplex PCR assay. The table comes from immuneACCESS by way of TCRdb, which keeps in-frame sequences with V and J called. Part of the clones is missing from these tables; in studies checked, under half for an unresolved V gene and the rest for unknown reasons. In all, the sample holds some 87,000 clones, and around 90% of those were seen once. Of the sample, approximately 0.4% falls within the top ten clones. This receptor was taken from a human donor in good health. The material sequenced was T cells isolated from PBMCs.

The CDR3 protein: CASSLGGYRVNTEAFF. The DNA reads TGTGCCAGCAGCTTAGGGGGGTACAGGGTGAACACCGAAGCTTTCTTT. The V gene is TRBV11-3 and the J gene is TRBJ1-1, with TRBD1 perhaps the D gene, on 6 matching bases. The germline V gene sets CDR1 to SGHNT and CDR2 to YENEEA. The CDR3 runs 16 residues from the cysteine to the phenylalanine. The CDR3 DNA has 48 bases and is translated from base 1.